This T cell receptor beta chain was identified during a study of CD8+ T cells in alopecia areata. With 4 bases clipped from V and 9 bases from J, the junction kept 12 bases outside the gene matches. Germline values: CDR1 SGHNT, CDR2 YYREEE (reference sequence). The CDR3 is made up of 15 amino acids. After isolation, RNA underwent reverse transcription to generate cDNA as the sequencing template. Only in-frame clones appear in the TCRdb table, and some are missing; sequencing was by immunoSEQ multiplex PCR. The data contain approximately 210,000 clones, 40% to 55% of them singletons. The treatment was: oral pan-JAK inhibitor, 5-10 mg twice daily.

Sequenced material: CD4+ T cells sorted from blood, taken between weeks 36 and 40, from a patient treated with tofacitinib. The clonotype originates from a human donor with alopecia areata. The V and J genes are TRBV5-4 and TRBJ2-4; 8 positions agree with TRBD2. The CDR3 sequence is CASSRELAGSGIQYF. Here the CDR3 DNA reads TGTGCCAGCAGCCGCGAGCTAGCGGGTTCCGGCATTCAGTACTTC.